This T cell receptor (beta chain) was captured by sequencing in a study of technical replicates of blood from a handful of donors. There are 15 residues in the CDR3. Germline V lookup: CDR1 SGHRS, CDR2 YFSETQ. V lost 4 bases and J 0 bases, leaving 10 bases between the germline ends. This clone was observed once. Other DNA sequences from this sample encode an identical CDR3 as well. The table came from immunoSEQ multiplex PCR; TCRdb's copy has only in-frame clones and leaves some out. The data contain about 59,000 clones, over 85% of them seen just once; the ten biggest clones take up roughly 4%. The specimen was PBMCs. The chain is built from TRBV5-1 and TRBJ2-2, with a possible D match to TRBD2 (6 bases). This sequence was found in a human donor in good health. Some clones in this sample may be carry-over from other donors' samples. CDR3 nucleotide sequence: TGCGCCAGCAGCCCAGGGACTTCGAACACCGGGGAGCTGTTTTTT. It codes for CASSPGTSNTGELFF.